This T cell receptor beta chain was found in a study of shared clonotypes between healthy human individuals. Study conclusions and caveats: With few donors, the genetic and exposure-history diversity represented was limited.

Details on this clone: Antigen unknown.

Generated by immunoSEQ multiplex PCR, the TCRdb table keeps only in-frame clones and is missing some. The sample yields about 680,000 clones, about 78% seen once. The sequence was obtained from a woman younger than 45 in good health. The material sequenced was memory CD4+ T cells sorted from blood. Stated subset: CD45RA-negative fraction.

CDR3 in DNA: TGTGCCACCAGACAGGCTCCCTACTCTGGAAACACCATATATTTT. Amino acids: CATRQAPYSGNTIYF. The chain is built from TRBV15 and TRBJ1-3; a possible D gene is TRBD1 (5 bases). This CDR3 region has 15 residues. CDR1 and CDR2 from the germline V gene are LNHNV and YYDKDF (reference sequence). Trimming removed 6 bases at V and 0 bases at J, with 12 bases between.